A single T cell receptor beta chain is shown here with its context. The clone's antigen remains unknown. Nothing much larger sits one base from this clone, and base qualities are not available. The library was built by means of the immunoSEQ multiplex PCR assay. In the paper's pipeline: A statistical classification framework was developed to diagnose cytomegalovirus status using the catalog of TCR beta chain sequences. This immuneACCESS table, as held by TCRdb, lists in-frame sequences with V and J called but not all clones. Of the missing ones, under half trace to an unresolved V gene in checked studies; the others have no known cause. That table supplies the V and J calls and clone size; D and trimming were determined from the DNA. The sample table lists roughly 150,000 clones, roughly nine tenths of them with a count of one. The top ten clonotypes cover 2.5% to 4% of the sample. Separate from the roughly 630-subject first cohort, the validation cohort of 90 to 150 subjects was the group to which the donors belonged.

This sample is drawn from a study of cytomegalovirus exposure and HLA in healthy donors (dated by TCRdb to about 2017). Context from the whole study: According to a later analysis, one platform produced both the approximately 110 validation repertoires and the 670 or so repertoires of the first cohort. The study aimed to test whether signatures of past pathogen exposure could be identified by cataloging public T cell receptors. In addition to the first cohort of around 670 subjects, a separate validation cohort of approximately 130 different subjects was used. High-throughput TCR immunosequencing, statistical association of individual TCRs with disease status, and machine learning were combined to predict cytomegalovirus infection status. Here is what the overall study found, with its caveats: The classifier was reported to diagnose cytomegalovirus status with high specificity and sensitivity in both the original and validation cohorts. It was suggested by the authors that the approach could potentially be generalized to other disease states and immunological phenotypes. The study listed approximately 150 TCR beta chains as associated with cytomegalovirus. In a later analysis, TCRs clustered in the first cohort were found to also tend to co-occur in the approximately 120 validation repertoires, with approximately 94% of cluster scores above 0. While some public TCRs were present in many individuals, most TCR sequences turned up only very rarely across donors. The validation cohort had no HLA typing available for a later analysis, so co-occurrence within that cohort was assessed over all 130 or so repertoires. A few of the identified cytomegalovirus-associated TCR beta chains were confirmed in vitro to be specific for cytomegalovirus antigens.

The clonotype was recovered from a woman between 18 and 29 years old in good health and CMV-seropositive. Sequenced material: PBMCs.

Here the CDR3 is given as CARSAPRGVEQYF. The DNA is TGTGCCAGAAGCGCACCCAGGGGTGTCGAGCAGTACTTC. The sequence links TRBV7-5 to TRBJ2-7; the table's D call, TRBD1, has no DNA check behind it. TRBV7-5 is a pseudogene locus. The CDR3 spans 13 residues, from the cysteine through the phenylalanine. The read is trimmed to its CDR3 DNA, 39 bases read in frame from base 1.